This TCR beta chain was identified in a study of blood T cells in healthy people across ages. Overall study results and limits: TCR beta diversity correlated strongly with naive T cell percentage. Age brought a roughly linear fall in TCR beta diversity measured per million T cells. When set beside aged donors, long-lived donors presented more naive CD4+ cells and higher diversity.

About this clonotype: The antigen is unknown.

With V trimmed by 4 bases and J by 3 bases, 11 bases remained unmatched. The germline V gene encodes CDR1 MNHNS and CDR2 SASEGT. The CDR3 length is 18 residues. A second PCR, run for 7 to 11 cycles, used a sample-barcoded 5' primer plus a J-beta primer mix. The template-switch adaptor, which had 12 random nucleotides, put a tag on each cDNA molecule. TCRdb re-called the 5' RACE reads with MiXCR, one entry per CDR3 protein. The data contain about 1.6 million distinct CDR3 sequences, approximately 32% of them singletons. V and J are TRBV6-1 and TRBJ2-1; 11 bases are a match to TRBD2. The origin of this receptor is a woman in her twenties or thirties in good health. Sequencing was done on a sample of blood. CDR3 DNA: TGTGCCAGCAGTGGAGTTGATAGCGGGAGGGCAGACTACAATGAGCAGTTCTTC. Residues: CASSGVDSGRADYNEQFF.